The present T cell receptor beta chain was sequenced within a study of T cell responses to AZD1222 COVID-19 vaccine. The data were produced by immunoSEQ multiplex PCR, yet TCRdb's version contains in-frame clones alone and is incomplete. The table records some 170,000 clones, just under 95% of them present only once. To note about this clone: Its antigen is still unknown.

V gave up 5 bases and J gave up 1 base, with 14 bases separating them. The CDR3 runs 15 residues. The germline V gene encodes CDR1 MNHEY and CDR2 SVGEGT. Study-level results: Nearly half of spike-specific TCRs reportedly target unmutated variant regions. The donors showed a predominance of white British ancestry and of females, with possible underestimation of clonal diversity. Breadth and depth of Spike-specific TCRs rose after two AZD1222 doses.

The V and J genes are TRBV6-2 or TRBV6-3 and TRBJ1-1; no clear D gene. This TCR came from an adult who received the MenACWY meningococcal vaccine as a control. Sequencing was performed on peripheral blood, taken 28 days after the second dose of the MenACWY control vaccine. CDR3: CASSRRGFRNTEAFF. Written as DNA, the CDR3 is TGTGCCAGCAGTAGACGAGGGTTTAGGAACACTGAAGCTTTCTTT.